This T cell receptor beta chain is from a study of identical twins. Points from the study as a whole: With beta out-of-frame sequences, excess sharing by twins was weaker. Zero-insertion analyses might be partly confounded by invariant T cells like MAIT and iNKT. Monozygotic twins shared more out-of-frame TCR alpha than recombination models predicted.

For this clonotype: Its cognate antigen is unknown. The junction differs from germline at one of its ends, possibly a read error.

Healthy Caucasians supplied all donations. TCRdb reprocessed the 5' RACE reads with MiXCR, giving one entry per CDR3 protein. The sample lists 700,000 or so distinct CDR3 sequences, over 8.5% occurring once. The same data also went into a second study, on yellow fever vaccine responses in identical twins.

The sequencing sample was made of PBMCs. The source of this sequence is a woman younger than 35 in good health.

This CDR3 reads CASREGGRAADTQYF. As DNA, the CDR3 is TGTGCCAGCAGAGAAGGCGGGAGGGCCGCAGATACGCAGTATTTT. The rearrangement links TRBV6-1 to TRBJ2-3; 9 nucleotides match TRBD2. CDR1 is MNHNS and CDR2 is SASEGT in the germline V gene. This CDR3 is 15 amino acids long.